The 11 T cell receptor beta chains in this list originate from one sample, sequenced in a study of T cell responses to AZD1222 COVID-19 vaccine (TCRdb year 2021). Read against the paper, the sample's time point label means: about 28 days (+/-7) after the second vaccine dose. Preparation of the library involved the immunoSEQ multiplex PCR assay. As stored in TCRdb, this immuneACCESS dataset retains in-frame rearrangements with V and J assigned. A fraction of the clones does not appear; measured against another copy, unresolved V genes explain less than half of the discrepancy, and the remainder lacks a known reason. The sample table contains more than 55,000 clones; only one count was recorded for roughly 80% of them. Of the sample, more than 3% falls within the top ten clones. The specimen was peripheral blood, collected 28 days after the second AZD1222 dose. The source of these receptors is an adult who received the AZD1222 COVID-19 vaccine.

V usage is TRBV30 and J usage is TRBJ2-1; unclear D gene. Trimming pared 5 bases from V and 9 bases from J, leaving 8 bases between. The length of the CDR3 is 10 residues. Germline assignment: CDR1 GTSNPN and CDR2 SVGIG (reference sequence). The chain's CDR3 is CAWGPSEQFF. Here the CDR3 DNA reads TGTGCCTGGGGGCCCAGTGAGCAGTTCTTC.

The rearrangement joins TRBV27 to TRBJ2-1; 7 bases align to TRBD1. J lost 7 bases, V lost 6 bases, and 12 bases had no gene match. The V gene's germline CDR1 is MNHEY and CDR2 SMNVEV (reference sequence). CDR3 length: 15 residues. This CDR3 is CASSTRNRGGNEQFF. CDR3 coding DNA: TGTGCCAGCAGCACCCGAAACAGGGGCGGAAATGAGCAGTTCTTC.

The chain is built from TRBV9 and TRBJ2-7, with 9 bases aligning to TRBD1. This CDR3 has 15 amino acids. The V and J ends lost 2 bases and 1 base, in that order; junction bases with no gene match: 4. CDR1 SGDLS and CDR2 YYNGEE come from the germline V gene. In nucleotides, the CDR3 is TGTGCCAGCAGCGTCGGGACAGGGAGGTCCTACGAGCAGTACTTC. This encodes CASSVGTGRSYEQYF.

V usage is TRBV15 and J usage is TRBJ2-4; 9 bases fit TRBD1. Germline V gene sequence: CDR1 LNHNV, CDR2 YYDKDF (reference sequence). After removal of 0 bases from V and 6 bases from J, the junction contained 6 bases not matched to a gene. CDR3 length: 16 residues. Here the CDR3 DNA reads TGTGCCACCAGCAGAGATATTCGGGACAGGGTAAACATTCAGTACTTC. This gives the protein CATSRDIRDRVNIQYF. The full variable domain, in which reference TRBV15 and TRBJ2-4 provide the parts outside the CDR3, is DAMVIQNPRYQVTQFGKPVTLSCSQTLNHNVMYWYQQKSSQAPKLLFHYYDKDFNNEADTPDNFQSRRPNTSFCFLDIRSPGLGDTAMYLCATSRDIRDRVNIQYFGAGTRLSVL.

This chain joins TRBV6-1 and TRBJ1-2; D gene unclear. The CDR3 is 14 amino acids. The germline CDR1 and CDR2 sequences are MNHNS and SASEGT. V gave up 2 bases and J gave up 5 bases, with 12 bases separating them. The DNA for the CDR3 is TGTGCCAGCAGTGAATCGGGTATAGAATATGGCTACACCTTC. It encodes CASSESGIEYGYTF.

This chain uses TRBV6-5 with TRBJ2-3; 9 positions match TRBD2. The CDR3 covers 14 residues. Unmatched junction bases numbered 2, after V lost 4 bases and J lost 3 bases. CDR1 and CDR2 from the germline V gene are MNHEY and SVGAGI. In DNA form, the CDR3 reads TGTGCCAGCAGTTCCGGACTAGCGACAGATACGCAGTATTTT. The encoded protein is CASSSGLATDTQYF.

The genes are TRBV6-2 or TRBV6-3 and TRBJ1-2; TRBD1 agrees at 7 bases. CDR3 length: 13 residues. Trimming took 5 bases from V and 2 from J; bases not matched to a gene: 2. Germline V CDR1 and CDR2: MNHEY, SVGEGT. The CDR3 reads CASSPTGNYGYTF. CDR3 coding DNA: TGTGCCAGCAGTCCGACAGGGAACTATGGCTACACCTTC.

The sample holds one count of this clone. The rearrangement links TRBV28 to TRBJ1-5; D unclear. From germline, CDR1 is MDHEN and CDR2 SYDVKM. Deletions cut 5 bases from V and 4 bases from J, with 18 bases between. The length of the CDR3 is 16 residues. CDR3 nucleotides: TGTGCCAGCAGTCCCCGTACTGTGGGTGGGAATCAGCCCCAGCATTTT. Translated, it gives CASSPRTVGGNQPQHF.

The chain has TRBV6-5 and TRBJ1-5; 8 bases map to TRBD1. CDR3 length: 15 amino acids. The junction had 5 bases not matched to a gene; V was cut back by 4 bases and J by 3 bases. Germline V gene lookup returns CDR1 MNHEY and CDR2 SVGAGI. The CDR3 DNA follows: TGTGCCAGCAGTTCAGGGGGCGTCCTCAATCAGCCCCAGCATTTT. It translates to CASSSGGVLNQPQHF.

The V gene is TRBV5-1, the J gene TRBJ1-5; tentatively, D is TRBD1 (6 bases). Germline assignment: CDR1 SGHRS and CDR2 YFSETQ. V was trimmed by 4 bases and J by 4 bases, leaving 12 bases between them. There are 14 residues in the CDR3. CDR3: CASSPDSPNQPQHF. The DNA of the CDR3 is TGCGCCAGCAGCCCGGACAGCCCAAATCAGCCCCAGCATTTT.

V and J are TRBV7-2 and TRBJ1-6; TRBD1 is a possible D gene (6 bases). The V gene lost 1 base and the J gene lost 7 bases, with 11 bases spanning the gap. Germline lookup yields CDR1 SGHTA and CDR2 FQGNSA. This CDR3 is built from 15 residues. The CDR3 here is CASSLEHRVNSPLHF. In DNA form, the CDR3 reads TGTGCCAGCAGCTTAGAGCACAGGGTGAATTCACCCCTCCACTTT.